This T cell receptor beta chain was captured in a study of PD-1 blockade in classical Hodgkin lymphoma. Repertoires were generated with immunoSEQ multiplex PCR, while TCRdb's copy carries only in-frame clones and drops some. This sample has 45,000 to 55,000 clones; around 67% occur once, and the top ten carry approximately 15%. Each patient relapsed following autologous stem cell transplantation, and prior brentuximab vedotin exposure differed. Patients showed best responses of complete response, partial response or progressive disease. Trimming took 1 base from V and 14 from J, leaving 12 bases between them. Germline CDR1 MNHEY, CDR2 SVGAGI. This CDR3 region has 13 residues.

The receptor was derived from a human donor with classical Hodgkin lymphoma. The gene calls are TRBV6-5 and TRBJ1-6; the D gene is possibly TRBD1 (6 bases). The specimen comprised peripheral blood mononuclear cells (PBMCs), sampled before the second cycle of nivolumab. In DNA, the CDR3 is TGTGCCAGCAGTTACTGGGACACCTTTGCCCTCCACTTT. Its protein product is CASSYWDTFALHF.